Listed below are T cell receptor beta chains from one sample, sequenced in a study of yellow fever vaccine responses in identical twins. From the RT-PCR reads, TCRdb called clonotypes with MiXCR, one entry per CDR3 protein. The data hold 3,500 to 4,500 distinct CDR3 sequences, with 84% observed a single time. Here the sequenced sample was T cells from blood (PBMCs), unsorted or a sorted subset (not recorded which), taken before or after yellow fever vaccination (not recorded which). The receptors stem from a woman in her late teens or twenties who received the yellow fever vaccine. The CDR3 runs from the conserved cysteine through the conserved F or W. Each record gives: clone size, J gene, V gene, D gene, CDR3 protein, CDR3 DNA. The D gene is left open where the match is weak. Size is omitted from some rows. Given values are once, few, many or a class for expanded clones.

clone_size: .; j_call: TRBJ2-7; v_call: TRBV7-6; d_call: TRBD1; cdr3_aa: CASSSPGTGGGEQYF; cdr3_nt: TGTGCCAGCAGCAGCCCCGGGACAGGGGGCGGGGAGCAGTACTTC
clone_size: few; j_call: TRBJ2-6; v_call: TRBV4-3; d_call: .; cdr3_aa: CASSQEESGANVLTF; cdr3_nt: TGCGCCAGCAGCCAAGAGGAGTCTGGGGCCAACGTCCTGACTTTC
clone_size: .; j_call: TRBJ2-7; v_call: TRBV10-3; d_call: .; cdr3_aa: CAISPREGDFSYEQYF; cdr3_nt: TGTGCCATCAGTCCCCGTGAAGGGGACTTCTCCTACGAGCAGTACTTC
clone_size: .; j_call: TRBJ1-5; v_call: TRBV4-1; d_call: .; cdr3_aa: CASSQDKGSQPQHF; cdr3_nt: TGCGCCAGCAGCCAAGATAAGGGGAGTCAGCCCCAGCATTTT
clone_size: few; j_call: TRBJ2-3; v_call: TRBV7-9; d_call: .; cdr3_aa: CASSLAETADTDTQYF; cdr3_nt: TGTGCCAGCAGCTTAGCGGAGACAGCCGACACAGATACGCAGTATTTT
clone_size: .; j_call: TRBJ2-1; v_call: TRBV4-3; d_call: .; cdr3_aa: CASSQDRPVTSYNEQFF; cdr3_nt: TGCGCCAGCAGCCAAGATCGGCCAGTTACTTCCTACAATGAGCAGTTCTTC
clone_size: .; j_call: TRBJ2-1; v_call: TRBV12-3/TRBV12-4; d_call: .; cdr3_aa: CASRLGGTHGEQFF; cdr3_nt: TGTGCCAGCAGACTCGGGGGGACACACGGTGAGCAGTTCTTC
clone_size: .; j_call: TRBJ1-2; v_call: TRBV29-1; d_call: .; cdr3_aa: CSVKSLPGPLVYGYTF; cdr3_nt: TGCAGCGTAAAGTCCTTGCCAGGGCCGCTGGTCTATGGCTACACCTTC
clone_size: .; j_call: TRBJ2-7; v_call: TRBV28; d_call: .; cdr3_aa: CASSSPPSGPLEEQYF; cdr3_nt: TGTGCCAGCAGTTCACCCCCTTCGGGACCGCTCGAGGAGCAGTACTTC
clone_size: .; j_call: TRBJ1-1; v_call: TRBV29-1; d_call: .; cdr3_aa: CSVGTAPNTEAFF; cdr3_nt: TGCAGCGTTGGGACAGCGCCGAACACTGAAGCTTTCTTT
clone_size: .; j_call: TRBJ2-7; v_call: TRBV11-1; d_call: TRBD1; cdr3_aa: CASSPRDPGGAMEEQYF; cdr3_nt: TGTGCCAGCAGCCCAAGGGATCCAGGGGGCGCGATGGAAGAGCAGTACTTC